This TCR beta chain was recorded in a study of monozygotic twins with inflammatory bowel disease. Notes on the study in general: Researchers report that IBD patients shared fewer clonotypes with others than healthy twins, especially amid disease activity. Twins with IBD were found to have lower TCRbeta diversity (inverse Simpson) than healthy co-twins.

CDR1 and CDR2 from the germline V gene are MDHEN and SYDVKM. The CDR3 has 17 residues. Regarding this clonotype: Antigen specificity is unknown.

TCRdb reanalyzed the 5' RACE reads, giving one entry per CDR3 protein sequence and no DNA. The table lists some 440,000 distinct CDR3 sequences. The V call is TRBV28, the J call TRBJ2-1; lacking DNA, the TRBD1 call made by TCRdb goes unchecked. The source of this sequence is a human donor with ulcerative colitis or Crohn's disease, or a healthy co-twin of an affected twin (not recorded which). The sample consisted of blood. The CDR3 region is CASSSPGEAGGNNEQFF.